The entry below gives a single TCR beta chain sequence along with its context. TCRdb's table, derived via immunoSEQ multiplex PCR, lists solely in-frame clones and lacks some. The sample gives a few hundred thousand clones, 95% to 98% of which show up once; approximately 0.057% is in the top ten. CDR1 and CDR2 from the germline V gene are SGHRS and YFSETQ. The CDR3 runs 13 residues. V lost 4 bases, J lost 8 bases, and 15 bases lay in between. This sample is drawn from a study of shared clonotypes between healthy human individuals. Source material: naive CD4+ T cells sorted from blood. Subset meaning: CD45RA+ positively selected. The TCR sequence derives from a woman under 40 in good health. This chain connects TRBV5-1 to TRBJ1-2; TRBD1 is a possible D gene (5 bases). The CDR3 DNA is TGCGCCAGCAGCGGAACAGGCGTCGACGGCTACACCTTC. Translating it yields CASSGTGVDGYTF.